The clone carrying this T cell receptor beta chain was counted only a few times. Antigen: not known. The CDR3 length is 12 residues. V was pared by 0 bases and J by 11 bases, with 12 bases between. From germline, CDR1 is DFQATT and CDR2 SNEGSKA (reference sequence). The data originate from a study of T-cell reconstitution after alpha-beta-depleted transplantation in children. Study observations and caveats: About two months after transplant, alpha-beta T cells reportedly came from several hundred expanded graft clones.

A TCRbeta library incorporating unique molecular identifiers was prepared. TCRdb re-analysed the PCR reads in MiXCR, keeping a single row per CDR3 protein. The sample shows just over 950,000 distinct CDR3 sequences, about 29% of them seen only once. The sample here was PBMCs, mostly from graft donor cells, taken 360 days after TCRalphabeta/CD19-depleted stem cell transplant. The TCR originated in a boy under two years old who had a stem cell transplant for SCID, so the T cells may come from the graft donor. The rearrangement uses TRBV20-1 and TRBJ2-3; possibly TRBD2 for D (6 bases). The CDR3 region has the DNA TGCAGTGCTAGAGATCCCCCGCGGGAGCAGTATTTT. This gives the protein CSARDPPREQYF.